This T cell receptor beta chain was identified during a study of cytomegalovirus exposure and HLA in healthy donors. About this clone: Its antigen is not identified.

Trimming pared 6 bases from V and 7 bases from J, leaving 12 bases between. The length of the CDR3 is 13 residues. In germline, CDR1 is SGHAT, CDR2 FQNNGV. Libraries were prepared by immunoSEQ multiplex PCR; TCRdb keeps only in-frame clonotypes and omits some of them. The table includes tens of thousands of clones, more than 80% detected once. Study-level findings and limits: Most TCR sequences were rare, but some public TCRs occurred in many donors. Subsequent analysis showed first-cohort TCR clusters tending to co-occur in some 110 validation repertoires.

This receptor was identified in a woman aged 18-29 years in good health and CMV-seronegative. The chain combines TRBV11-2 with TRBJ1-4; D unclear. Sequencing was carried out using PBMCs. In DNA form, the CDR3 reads TGTGCCAGCAGAACGCTGGGAGGTGAAAAACTGTTTTTT. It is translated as CASRTLGGEKLFF.